Shown below are 13 T cell receptor beta chains from a single sample sequenced in a study of post-analysis software for immune sequencing data (dated by TCRdb to the mid-2010s). No antigen has been assigned to these receptors. Summary of the overall study and its limitations: Patients showed significantly higher frequencies than controls for several TRBV segments, among them TRBV5-6, TRBV5-1 and TRBV20-1.

Libraries were built with PCR. Sequencing relied on an Illumina HiSeq 2500. To reduce PCR and sequencing biases, unique molecular identifiers were built into the TCR beta cDNA libraries. Starting from the raw public reads, TCRdb applied fastp trimming at Q25, assembled clones with MiXCR and retained in-frame beta chains. Each entry merges the rows of one CDR3 protein and shows their most common DNA and genes. Across this sample there are more than 450,000 distinct CDR3 sequences, with roughly 47% seen only once. The biggest ten clones account for about 1.8% of the sample. Specimen: blood. These receptors all come from a girl aged 10 to 17 with multiple sclerosis.

A few counts support this clonotype. This chain's CDR3 is CSATPGQGNRVPYEQYF. The DNA of the CDR3 is TGCAGTGCTACCCCGGGACAGGGGAATCGGGTCCCCTACGAGCAGTACTTC. The V gene is TRBV20-1, the J gene TRBJ2-7, with 10 nucleotides matching TRBD1. V gave up 4 bases and J gave up 2 bases; unmatched junction bases: 14. CDR1 is DFQATT and CDR2 is SNEGSKA in the germline V gene (reference sequence). The CDR3 has 17 amino acids.

This clonotype has ten or more counts. The V call is TRBV5-1, the J call TRBJ2-3; a weak D match, TRBD1 (6 bases). Germline V gene sequence: CDR1 SGHRS, CDR2 YFSETQ. V shed 4 bases and J shed 3 bases, with 12 bases lying between them. This CDR3 is 14 amino acids long. This CDR3 reads CASSVGALTDTQYF. The CDR3 coding sequence is TGCGCCAGCAGCGTGGGGGCCCTGACAGATACGCAGTATTTT. The whole variable domain, remainder taken from reference TRBV5-1 and TRBJ2-3, is KAGVTQTPRYLIKTRGQQVTLSCSPISGHRSVSWYQQTPGQGLQFLFEYFSETQRNKGNFPGRFSGRQFSNSRSEMNVSTLELGDSALYLCASSVGALTDTQYFGPGTRLTVL.

This clonotype showed up just a few times. V is TRBV20-1 and J is TRBJ2-4, with D hard to call. The CDR3 runs to 12 residues. V gave up 4 bases and J gave up 8 bases, with 12 bases separating them. CDR1 is DFQATT, CDR2 SNEGSKA, per germline (reference sequence). The DNA for the CDR3 is TGCAGTGCTACCTTTACCCAAGACATTCAGTACTTC. Its translation is CSATFTQDIQYF.

V usage is TRBV6-5 and J usage is TRBJ2-7; 7 positions agree with TRBD2. V lost 6 bases and J lost 1; bases outside the gene matches: 3. This CDR3 has 13 amino acids. The germline V gene encodes CDR1 MNHEY and CDR2 SVGAGI. The CDR3 sequence is CASRWTSSYEQYF. DNA for the CDR3: TGTGCCAGCAGATGGACTAGTTCCTACGAGCAGTACTTC.

This sequence joins TRBV6-5 and TRBJ2-5; 9 bases fit TRBD2. V lost 7 bases, J lost 11 bases, and 11 bases stayed unmatched. CDR3 length: 13 amino acids. Germline CDR1 is MNHEY and CDR2 is SVGAGI. CDR3 loop: CASTAGGSEEQYF. The CDR3 DNA is TGTGCCAGCACGGCGGGAGGGTCGGAGGAGCAGTACTTC.

CDR3 bases: TGCAGTGCTAGAGTGCTAGCGGGGGGAGGCCCAGATACGCAGTATTTT. It is translated as CSARVLAGGGPDTQYF. The gene calls are TRBV20-1 and TRBJ2-3; TRBD2 agrees at 11 bases. CDR3 length equals 16 residues. J lost 4 bases, V lost 1 base, and 7 bases had no gene match. Germline values: CDR1 DFQATT, CDR2 SNEGSKA (reference sequence).

As concerns this clonotype: At one end the junction does not follow the germline gene, possibly because of a read error. The V call is TRBV5-1, the J call TRBJ2-5, with D unclear. CDR3 size: 12 residues. Per the germline V gene, CDR1 is SGHRS and CDR2 is YFSETQ. In nucleotides, the CDR3 is TGCGCCGGCAGCTTGGCCGAAGAGACCCAGTACTTC. It codes for CAGSLAEETQYF.

The chain is built from TRBV4-1 and TRBJ2-7; D unresolved. There are 16 residues in the CDR3. Between the trimmed V and J ends, which lost 5 bases and 2 bases, there was a span of 19 bases. The germline V gene encodes CDR1 MGHRA and CDR2 YSYEKL. CDR3 sequence reads: CASSIFWGLGTYEQYF. CDR3 sequence (DNA): TGCGCCAGCAGCATCTTCTGGGGTTTAGGAACCTACGAGCAGTACTTC.

This chain links TRBV20-1 with TRBJ2-4; 8 bases map to TRBD2. V lost 0 bases, J lost 0 bases, and 4 bases stayed unmatched. The CDR3 length is 16 residues. Germline V gives CDR1 DFQATT, CDR2 SNEGSKA (reference sequence). CDR3: CSARDLAGGAKNIQYF. The DNA of the CDR3 is TGCAGTGCTAGAGATTTGGCGGGGGGAGCCAAAAACATTCAGTACTTC.

Only one count was recorded for this clonotype. CDR3 loop: CASSPSWTGSVGELFF. Here the CDR3 DNA reads TGCGCCAGCAGCCCTTCGTGGACAGGGTCCGTCGGGGAGCTGTTTTTT. The rearrangement uses TRBV4-1 and TRBJ2-2; 8 bases map to TRBD1. CDR1 is MGHRA, CDR2 YSYEKL, per germline. J lost 7 bases, V lost 4 bases, and 11 bases had no gene match. This CDR3 has 16 residues.

This sequence joins TRBV5-1 and TRBJ2-7; TRBD1 agrees at 9 bases. After removal of 4 bases from V and 6 bases from J, the junction contained 8 bases not matched to a gene. The length of the CDR3 is 14 residues. Germline values: CDR1 SGHRS, CDR2 YFSETQ. The CDR3 DNA sequence: TGCGCCAGCAGCCCCGGGACAGGGAGGGCCGAGCAGTACTTC. Protein sequence: CASSPGTGRAEQYF. Full variable domain (outside the CDR3, taken from reference TRBV5-1 and TRBJ2-7): KAGVTQTPRYLIKTRGQQVTLSCSPISGHRSVSWYQQTPGQGLQFLFEYFSETQRNKGNFPGRFSGRQFSNSRSEMNVSTLELGDSALYLCASSPGTGRAEQYFGPGTRLTVT.

V gene TRBV13 combines with J gene TRBJ1-1; D is uncertain. The CDR3 consists of 16 residues. CDR1 is PRHDT and CDR2 is FYEKMQ in the germline V gene (reference sequence). V lost 2 bases and J lost 0, with 13 bases in between. The CDR3 DNA reads as TGTGCCAGCAGCTTATACGGCGGCAGGTTGAACACTGAAGCTTTCTTT. Its translation is CASSLYGGRLNTEAFF.

The gene calls are TRBV4-1 and TRBJ1-2, with D maybe TRBD1 (6 bases). Trimming stripped 4 bases from V and 0 bases from J, with 9 bases between. The CDR3 has 14 residues. CDR1 and CDR2 (germline): MGHRA, YSYEKL. The CDR3 region has the DNA TGCGCCAGCAGCCCCGGACAGTCTAACTATGGCTACACCTTC. Translation: CASSPGQSNYGYTF.